This record looks at one T cell receptor (beta chain) sequence and its context. Its antigen is as yet unknown. The data were obtained in a study of beta chain features in type 1 diabetes. Study findings and constraints: Naive, central memory and Treg TCRB repertoires seemed to resemble each other more closely in patients than they did in healthy donors. A moderate, significant TCRB CDR3 shortening appeared in type 1 diabetes across four CD4+ subsets.

Trimming removed 6 bases from V and 6 bases from J; junction bases left unmatched: 8. The CDR3 is 15 residues long. The V gene's germline CDR1 is MDHEN and CDR2 SYDVKM. As every portion of the isolated RNA was reverse transcribed, the sequencing read expressed TCRB transcripts. The study sequenced naive, central memory and regulatory T cell samples to an average of about 3.8 million reads. Method: immunoSEQ multiplex PCR; TCRdb's copy keeps in-frame clones and lacks some. The repertoire holds almost 350,000 clones, approximately 9.7% seen once, with over 0.95% in the top ten. This clonotype was sampled from a man aged 25-45 years with type 1 diabetes. The chain joins TRBV28 to TRBJ1-5; 10 nucleotides align to TRBD1. The sample was central memory CD4+ T cells from blood. In DNA, the CDR3 is TGTGCCAGCAGCTCAGGACAGGGGGAACTTCAGCCCCAGCATTTT. Translation gives CASSSGQGELQPQHF.